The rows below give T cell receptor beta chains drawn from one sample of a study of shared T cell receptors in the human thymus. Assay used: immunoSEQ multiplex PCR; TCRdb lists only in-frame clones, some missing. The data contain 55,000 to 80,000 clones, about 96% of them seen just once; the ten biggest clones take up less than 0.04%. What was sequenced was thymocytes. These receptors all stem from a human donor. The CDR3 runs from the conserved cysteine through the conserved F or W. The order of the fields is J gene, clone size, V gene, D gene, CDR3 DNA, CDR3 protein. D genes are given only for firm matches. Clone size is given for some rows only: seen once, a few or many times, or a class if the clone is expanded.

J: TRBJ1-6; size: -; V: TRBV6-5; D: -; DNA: TGTGCCAGCAGTTCGACAGACCTAAGATCACCCCTCCACTTT; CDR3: CASSSTDLRSPLHF
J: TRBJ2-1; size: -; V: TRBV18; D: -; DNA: TGTGCCAGCTCACCTGTAAAGCCACCGAGCTCCTACAATGAGCAGTTCTTC; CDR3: CASSPVKPPSSYNEQFF
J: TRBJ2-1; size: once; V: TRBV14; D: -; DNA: TGTGCCAGCAGCCATCACGGACCCGATCCTTCCTACAATGAGCAGTTCTTC; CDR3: CASSHHGPDPSYNEQFF
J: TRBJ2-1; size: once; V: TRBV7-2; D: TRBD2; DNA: TGTGCCAGCAGACCCCGGACTAGCGGGGGAACCTACAATGAGCAGTTCTTC; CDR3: CASRPRTSGGTYNEQFF
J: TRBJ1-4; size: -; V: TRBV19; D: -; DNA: TGTGCCAGTAGTATAGGCGGGCCGGAGCTTAATGAAAAACTGTTTTTT; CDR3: CASSIGGPELNEKLFF
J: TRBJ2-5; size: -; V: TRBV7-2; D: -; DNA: TGTGCCAGCAGCCCCGACTCTTCCCAAGAGACCCAGTACTTC; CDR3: CASSPDSSQETQYF
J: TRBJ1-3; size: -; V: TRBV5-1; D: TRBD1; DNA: TGCGCCAGCAGCTCGACAGGGGTTGGAAACACCATATATTTT; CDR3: CASSSTGVGNTIYF
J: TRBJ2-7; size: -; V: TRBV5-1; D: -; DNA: TGCGCCAGCAGCCGATCTATCGACGAGCAGTACTTC; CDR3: CASSRSIDEQYF
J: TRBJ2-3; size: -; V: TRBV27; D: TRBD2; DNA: TGTGCCAGCATCCTCACTACCCCAGCGGGGGGTCCAGCAGATACGCAGTATTTT; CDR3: CASILTTPAGGPADTQYF
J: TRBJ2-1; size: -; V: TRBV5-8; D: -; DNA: TGTGCCAGCAGTAACCAAAATGATAAAGGCAGGCGCAATGAGCAGTTCTTC; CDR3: CASSNQNDKGRRNEQFF
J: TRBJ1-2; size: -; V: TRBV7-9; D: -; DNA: TGTGCCAGCAGCCCCCAGGGTCTTAGGGGCTACACCTTC; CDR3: CASSPQGLRGYTF
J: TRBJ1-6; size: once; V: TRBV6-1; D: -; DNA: TGTGCCAGCAGTGAATGGGGCAGGGCGGTAGATAATTCACCCCTCCACTTT; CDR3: CASSEWGRAVDNSPLHF
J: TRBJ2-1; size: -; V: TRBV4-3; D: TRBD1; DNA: TGCGCCAGCAGCCAAGATAAGCGGACAGGGGGGAACAATGAGCAGTTCTTC; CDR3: CASSQDKRTGGNNEQFF
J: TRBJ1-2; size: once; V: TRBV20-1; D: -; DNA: TGCAGTGCTAGTGTTGGCTACACCTTC; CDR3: CSASVGYTF
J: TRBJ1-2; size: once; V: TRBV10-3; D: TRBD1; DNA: TGTGCCATCAGTGTGGGGACAGGGGTTTATGGCTACACCTTC; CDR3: CAISVGTGVYGYTF
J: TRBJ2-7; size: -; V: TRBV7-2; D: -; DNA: TGTGCCAGCACCTCCGTCATCCACTCGGTCCTAACCTACGAGCAGTACTTC; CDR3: CASTSVIHSVLTYEQYF
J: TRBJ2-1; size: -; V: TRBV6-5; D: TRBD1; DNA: TGTGCCAGCAGTTTACAGGGGTATGAGCAGTTCTTC; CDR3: CASSLQGYEQFF
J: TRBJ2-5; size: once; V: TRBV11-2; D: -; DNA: TGTGCCAGCAGCTTAAGGGACATCTCGTACCAAGAGACCCAGTACTTC; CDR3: CASSLRDISYQETQYF
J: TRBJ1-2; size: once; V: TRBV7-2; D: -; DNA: TGTGCCAGCAGCTTAGGGGGTCTTGGCAGCCTCTATGGCTACACCTTC; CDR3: CASSLGGLGSLYGYTF
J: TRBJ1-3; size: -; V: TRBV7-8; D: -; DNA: TGTGCCAGCGTTTTGAATGGAAACACCATATATTTT; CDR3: CASVLNGNTIYF
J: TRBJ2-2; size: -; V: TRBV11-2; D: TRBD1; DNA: TGTGCCAGCAGCTTAAGGCCGGGACAGGGGGCGATAAGCACCGGGGAGCTGTTTTTT; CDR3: CASSLRPGQGAISTGELFF
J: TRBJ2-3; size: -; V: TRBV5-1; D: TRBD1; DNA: TGCGCCAGCAGCCTGGGCGACAGGGGGCCCGCAGATACGCAGTATTTT; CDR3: CASSLGDRGPADTQYF
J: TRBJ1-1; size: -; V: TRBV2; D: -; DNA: TGTGCCAGCAGTGCCCCGGCTAGACAGAGGAACACTGAAGCTTTCTTT; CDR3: CASSAPARQRNTEAFF
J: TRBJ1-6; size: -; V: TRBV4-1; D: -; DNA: TGCGCCAGCAGCCAAGAAGACCGACTAAAGAGGGGTTCACCCCTCCACTTT; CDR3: CASSQEDRLKRGSPLHF
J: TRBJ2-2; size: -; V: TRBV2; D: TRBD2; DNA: TGTGCCAGCTCTCTTAGGGGACTAGCGGCCCTCGGGGAGCTGTTTTTT; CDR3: CASSLRGLAALGELFF
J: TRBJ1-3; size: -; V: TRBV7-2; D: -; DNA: TGTGCCAGCAGCTTAGAGTTAACGCAGAAAGGAAACACCATATATTTT; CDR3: CASSLELTQKGNTIYF
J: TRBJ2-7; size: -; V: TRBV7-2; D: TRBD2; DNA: TGTGCCAGCAGCTTAAGCTCTAGCGGGGGCCACGAGCAGTACTTC; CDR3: CASSLSSSGGHEQYF
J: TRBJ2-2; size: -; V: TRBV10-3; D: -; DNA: TGTGCCATCAGTGAGCCCAGTTGTCGAGGGGGCACCGGGGAGCTGTTTTTT; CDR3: CAISEPSCRGGTGELFF
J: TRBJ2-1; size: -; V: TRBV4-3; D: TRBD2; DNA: TGCGCCAGCAGCCCAAGGGAGGGGCCCAACAATGAGCAGTTCTTC; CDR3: CASSPREGPNNEQFF
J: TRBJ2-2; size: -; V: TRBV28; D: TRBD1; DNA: TGTGCCAGCAGTTCCGACAGGGAGACCGGGGAGCTGTTTTTT; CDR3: CASSSDRETGELFF
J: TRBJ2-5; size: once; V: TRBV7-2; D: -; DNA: TGTGCCAGCAGATCTAAACAAGGTGTGGAGACCCAGTACTTC; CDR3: CASRSKQGVETQYF
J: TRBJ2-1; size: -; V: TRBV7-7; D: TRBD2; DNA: TGTGCCAGCAGCCTTACGTCTAGCGGGGGAATGAGCTCCTACAATGAGCAGTTCTTC; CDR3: CASSLTSSGGMSSYNEQFF
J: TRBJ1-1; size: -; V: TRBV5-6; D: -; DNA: TGTGCCAGCAGCTTGTCGCCAAATCTATCTGAAGCTTTCTTT; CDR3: CASSLSPNLSEAFF
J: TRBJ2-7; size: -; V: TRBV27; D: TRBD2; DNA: TGTGCCAGCAGTTTACAGCGGGGGAGTGGTTCCTACGAGCAGTACTTC; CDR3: CASSLQRGSGSYEQYF
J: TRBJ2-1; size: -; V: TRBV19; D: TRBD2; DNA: TGTGCCAGTAGTGCGGGGGGAGTTTACAATGAGCAGTTCTTC; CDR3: CASSAGGVYNEQFF
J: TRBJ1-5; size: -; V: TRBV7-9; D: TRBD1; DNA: TGTGCCAGCAGCTTTGGGACAGGGGATCTTTCTCAGCCCCAGCATTTT; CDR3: CASSFGTGDLSQPQHF
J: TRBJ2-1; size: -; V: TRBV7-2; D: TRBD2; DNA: TGTGCCAGCAGCTTAGATAGCGGGGGGCCTCTCTACAATGAGCAGTTCTTC; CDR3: CASSLDSGGPLYNEQFF
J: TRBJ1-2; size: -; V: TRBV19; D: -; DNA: TGTGCCAGTGCCTTCCGGGGACGGTATAAAAGTGGCTACACCTTC; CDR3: CASAFRGRYKSGYTF
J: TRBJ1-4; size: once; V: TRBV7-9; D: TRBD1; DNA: TGTGCCAGCAGCCTGCTGAGACAGGGGCAGGAGGTAACTAATGAAAAACTGTTTTTT; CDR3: CASSLLRQGQEVTNEKLFF
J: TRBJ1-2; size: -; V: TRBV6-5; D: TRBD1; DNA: TGTGCCAGCAGAACGACAGGGGACTATGGCTACACCTTC; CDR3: CASRTTGDYGYTF
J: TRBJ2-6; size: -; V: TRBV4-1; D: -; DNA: TGCGCCAGCAGCCAAGCCAAAACCCCGGGGAACTACTCTGGGGCCAACGTCCTGACTTTC; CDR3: CASSQAKTPGNYSGANVLTF
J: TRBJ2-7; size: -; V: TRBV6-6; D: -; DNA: TGTGCCAGCAGTTACGATAGGGGCAGGGGATACTACGAGCAGTACTTC; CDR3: CASSYDRGRGYYEQYF
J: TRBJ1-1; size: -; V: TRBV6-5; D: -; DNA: TGTGCCAGCATCCCACGGACTCCACGAACTGAAGCTTTCTTT; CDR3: CASIPRTPRTEAFF
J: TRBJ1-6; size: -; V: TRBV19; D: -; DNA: TGTGCCAGTAAGATCAGAAGCTATAATTCACCCCTCCACTTT; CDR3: CASKIRSYNSPLHF
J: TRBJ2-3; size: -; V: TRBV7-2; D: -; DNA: TGTGCCAGCAGCCCATACAGAGATTTT; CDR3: CASSPYRDF
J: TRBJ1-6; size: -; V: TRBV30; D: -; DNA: TGTGCTGCCATCCCCGTCAGCTCCTATAATTCACCCCTCCACTTT; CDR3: CAAIPVSSYNSPLHF
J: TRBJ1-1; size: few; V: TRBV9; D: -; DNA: TGTGCCAGCAGCCCGCGCCCGGACACTGAAGCTTTCTTT; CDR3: CASSPRPDTEAFF
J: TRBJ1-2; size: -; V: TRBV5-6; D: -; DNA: TGTGCCAGCAGCCGGGCACGCGGAATTATCCTCTATGGCTACACCTTC; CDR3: CASSRARGIILYGYTF